This T cell receptor beta chain was recorded in a study of T cell repertoires in cytomegalovirus infection. General observations from the study: Ex vivo, HLA-C-restricted CMV-specific TCR beta clonotypes prevailed over the rest of the response.

TCRdb called the reads again in MiXCR, with one record for every CDR3 protein. This repertoire shows a few hundred thousand distinct CDR3 sequences, roughly 16% found once; its top ten account for around 12%. Notes on this clonotype: Its antigen is as yet unknown.

The germline V gene has CDR1 SNHLY and CDR2 FYNNEI. V dropped 5 bases and J dropped 7 bases, with 12 bases sitting between them. The CDR3 sequence is 14 residues long. The chain employs TRBV2 and TRBJ1-6; D might be TRBD1 (5 bases). Sample: PBMCs. This receptor was identified in a human donor in good health (CMV status not recorded). Some clones in this sample may be carry-over from other donors' samples. CDR3 residues: CASSIGTENSPLHF. DNA of the CDR3: TGTGCCAGCAGTATCGGGACCGAGAATTCACCCCTCCACTTT.